This TCR beta chain was identified during a study of blood T cell repertoires in COVID-19. Study-wide background: The United States, Italy and Spain were the sources of the acute and convalescent COVID-19 samples.

Profiled with immunoSEQ multiplex PCR; TCRdb holds only in-frame clones, not every one. The table lists under 350,000 clones, around 89% of them singletons. Sequenced: peripheral blood. This TCR came from a man aged 40-49 years with acute or convalescent COVID-19.

The CDR3 spells CASSRDIRGSSEAFF. Written as DNA, the CDR3 is TGTGCCAGCAGCCGTGACATCAGGGGATCTTCTGAAGCTTTCTTT. The chain links TRBV6-5 to TRBJ1-1; D is possibly TRBD1 (6 bases). Germline CDR1 is MNHEY and CDR2 is SVGAGI. Trimming stripped 6 bases from V and 6 bases from J, with 20 bases between. The CDR3 is 15 residues long.